Below, 32 T cell receptor beta chains from the same sample are listed, as sequenced in a study of TIL therapy for anti-PD-1-resistant metastatic lung cancer. The time point: pre-treatment sample, taken before nivolumab and TIL therapy. This was the immunoSEQ v3 assay. Generated by immunoSEQ multiplex PCR, the TCRdb table keeps only in-frame clones and is missing some. The sample holds approximately 10,000 clones; 80% are singletons and the top ten take roughly a tenth. Source: blood, taken at baseline. The receptors shown here come from a person aged 30 to 80 with non-small cell lung cancer.

This clone was detected a few times. The CDR3 region has the DNA TGCGCCAGCAGCCCCCCCGGGACAGACTACACCTTC. Its translation: CASSPPGTDYTF. This chain connects TRBV5-1 to TRBJ1-2; TRBD1 agrees at 7 bases. The CDR3 is 12 amino acids. V gave up 4 bases and J gave up 10 bases; unmatched junction bases: 7. From germline, CDR1 is SGHRS and CDR2 YFSETQ.

V usage is TRBV10-2 and J usage is TRBJ2-7; 8 bases are shared with TRBD2. Germline V CDR1 and CDR2: WSHSY, SAAADI. With V trimmed by 7 bases and J by 3 bases, 11 bases remained unmatched. The CDR3 runs 15 residues. CDR3 DNA: TGCGCCAGCAAAGATAGCGGGGCACAATTCTACGAGCAGTACTTC. Translating it yields CASKDSGAQFYEQYF.

The V call is TRBV6-5, the J call TRBJ2-3, with TRBD2 matching over 10 bases. The CDR3 length is 16 residues. V lost 3 bases and J lost 6; bases outside the gene matches: 9. Germline values: CDR1 MNHEY, CDR2 SVGAGI. The CDR3 nucleotides are TGTGCCAGCAGTTATTCAAAGCGGGAGGGCGGGGATACGCAGTATTTT. This sequence encodes CASSYSKREGGDTQYF.

The chain employs TRBV14 and TRBJ2-5, with TRBD1 matching 9 bases. The CDR3 spans 17 residues. Germline CDR1 and CDR2: SGHDN and FVKESK. Losses at the gene ends were 5 bases for V and 2 bases for J; bases not matched to a gene: 12. The CDR3 here is CASSSRDRVWWQETQYF. The CDR3 DNA reads TGTGCCAGCAGCTCCCGGGACAGGGTATGGTGGCAAGAGACCCAGTACTTC.

The CDR3 nucleotides read TGTGCCTGGAGAGTACGGCGGACCTACGAGCAGTACTTC. Translation gives CAWRVRRTYEQYF. The gene calls are TRBV30 and TRBJ2-7, with no clear D. The V and J ends lost 3 bases and 2 bases respectively, with 11 bases between them. The CDR3 has 13 amino acids. The V gene's germline CDR1 is GTSNPN and CDR2 SVGIG (reference sequence).

This sequence joins TRBV27 and TRBJ1-2; TRBD1 agrees at 8 bases. The J segment lost 8 bases and the V segment lost 6 bases, leaving 17 bases of the junction unmatched. Germline CDR1 MNHEY, CDR2 SMNVEV (reference sequence). The CDR3 is made up of 16 amino acids. The CDR3, as DNA: TGTGCCAGCAGAAGCCCCTTGAGGCAGGGGGCTCGGGGCTACACCTTC. It specifies CASRSPLRQGARGYTF.

This clone came up once. The chain recombines TRBV7-2 with TRBJ2-7; TRBD2 is a possible D gene (6 bases). There are 14 residues in the CDR3. Germline loops: CDR1 SGHTA, CDR2 FQGNSA. V was trimmed by 1 base and J by 2 bases, leaving 9 bases between them. The CDR3: CASSLELAAYEQYF. In nucleotides, the CDR3 is TGTGCCAGCAGCTTAGAACTAGCTGCCTACGAGCAGTACTTC.

V is TRBV4-1 and J is TRBJ2-3, with D unresolved. CDR1 and CDR2 (germline): MGHRA, YSYEKL. The CDR3 is made up of 15 amino acids. Trimming took 4 bases from V and 5 from J, leaving 16 bases between them. CDR3 nucleotide sequence: TGCGCCAGCAGCCGAGGCATTCGGTTTGGAGATACGCAGTATTTT. Its translation is CASSRGIRFGDTQYF.

The chain has TRBV25-1 and TRBJ2-5, with 9 bases identical to TRBD1. The better agreement between TRBJ2-7 and the DNA end casts doubt on the J call. The CDR3 spans 16 residues. Germline values: CDR1 MGHDK, CDR2 SYGVNS. Here the CDR3 reads CASSELGTGSSYEQYF. The CDR3 coding sequence is TGTGCCAGCAGTGAATTAGGGACAGGGTCCTCCTACGAGCAGTACTTC.

The count of this clone is one. V usage is TRBV5-1 and J usage is TRBJ1-6; D is unclear. Trimming took off 1 base at V and 8 bases at J, with 13 bases between the two ends. The germline gives CDR1 SGHRS, CDR2 YFSETQ. The CDR3 sequence is 15 residues long. The CDR3 region has the DNA TGCGCCAGCAGCTTGTCGGCCAATCGGGATTCACCCCTCCACTTT. Translating gives CASSLSANRDSPLHF.

The chain recombines TRBV7-2 with TRBJ2-3, with unresolved D. CDR1 is SGHTA and CDR2 is FQGNSA in the germline V gene. This CDR3 spans 13 amino acids. V dropped 5 bases and J dropped 2 bases, with 8 bases sitting between them. The CDR3 is CASSEVYTDTQYF. The CDR3 DNA reads TGTGCCAGCAGCGAAGTGTACACAGATACGCAGTATTTT.

The chain carries TRBV5-6 and TRBJ2-6; D call uncertain. Germline-derived CDR1 and CDR2 are SGHDT and YYEEEE. The CDR3 totals 15 residues. Trimming left V 4 bases short and J 10 bases short, with 18 bases between. The CDR3 spells CASSQGPLPLNVLTF. Written as DNA, the CDR3 is TGTGCCAGCAGCCAAGGACCGCTCCCTCTGAACGTCCTGACTTTC.

This clone was detected only once. The chain has TRBV5-4 and TRBJ1-6, with TRBD1 as a possible D gene (6 bases). The CDR3 loop spans 15 amino acids. Germline V gives CDR1 SGHNT, CDR2 YYREEE (reference sequence). V was trimmed by 4 bases and J by 7 bases, leaving 15 bases between them. The CDR3 is CASSVRDIGNSPLHF. CDR3 in DNA: TGTGCCAGCAGCGTCCGGGACATAGGAAATTCACCCCTCCACTTT.

The chain employs TRBV30 and TRBJ2-2, with D perhaps matching TRBD1 or TRBD2 (6 bases each). Trimming cost V 3 bases and J 5 bases, with 13 bases left between them. The CDR3 runs 14 residues. The germline V gene has CDR1 GTSNPN and CDR2 SVGIG (reference sequence). The CDR3 loop reads CAWSGGAETGELFF. The CDR3 DNA reads TGTGCCTGGAGCGGGGGCGCAGAGACCGGGGAGCTGTTTTTT.

The CDR3 protein is CASDRGGQRSDGYTF. The CDR3 DNA reads as TGCGCCAGCGATCGGGGGGGACAGCGTTCAGATGGCTACACCTTC. The chain links TRBV10-1 to TRBJ1-2, with 7 bases identical to TRBD1. The V gene's germline CDR1 is WNHNN and CDR2 SYGVQD (reference sequence). This CDR3 comprises 15 residues. The ends lost 8 bases at V and 6 bases at J; junction bases unmatched: 15.

In this sample, this clone turned up a few times. The rearrangement uses TRBV19 and TRBJ2-2; the match to TRBD2 covers 7 bases. CDR3 length equals 15 residues. Germline V gene data show CDR1 as LNHDA and CDR2 as SQIVND (reference sequence). After removal of 5 bases from V and 6 bases from J, the junction contained 9 bases not matched to a gene. The CDR3 bases are TGTGCCAGTAGTCTCTTCGGGGGGTTGGCCGGGGAGCTGTTTTTT. This translates into CASSLFGGLAGELFF.

The chain is built from TRBV11-1 and TRBJ2-1; TRBD1 matches 11 bases. The CDR3 totals 15 residues. The germline CDR1 and CDR2 sequences are SGHAT and FQDESV (reference sequence). After removal of 2 bases from V and 6 bases from J, the junction contained 3 bases not matched to a gene. The CDR3 DNA sequence: TGTGCCAGCAGCTTAAGGACAGGGGGCCGCAATGAGCAGTTCTTC. Translation: CASSLRTGGRNEQFF.

This sequence joins TRBV7-9 and TRBJ2-5; D tentatively fits TRBD1 or TRBD2 (7 bases each). The DNA end is more similar to TRBJ2-7, so the J call may be wrong. Germline V gene lookup returns CDR1 SEHNR and CDR2 FQNEAQ (reference sequence). The CDR3 covers 15 residues. The DNA of the CDR3 is TGTGCCAGCAGCGCGGGGGACAGCCTTTCCTACGAGCAGTACTTC. Amino acids: CASSAGDSLSYEQYF.

This clone was counted a few times. This rearrangement joins TRBV5-8 to TRBJ1-5; no definite D call. Between the trimmed V and J ends, which lost 0 bases and 0 bases, there was a span of 4 bases. The CDR3 has 14 residues. From germline, CDR1 is SGHTS and CDR2 YDEGEE. The CDR3 bases are TGTGCCAGCAGCTTGGGCTATAGCAATCAGCCCCAGCATTTT. Translation gives CASSLGYSNQPQHF.

This clone was seen more than once but under ten times. The rearrangement uses TRBV7-8 and TRBJ2-7; 12 positions agree with TRBD2. Germline values: CDR1 SGHVS, CDR2 FQNEAQ. V lost 5 bases and J lost 2; bases outside the gene matches: 4. The CDR3 runs to 15 residues. This CDR3 reads CASSRLAGETYEQYF. The DNA of the CDR3 is TGTGCCAGCAGCAGACTAGCGGGAGAAACCTACGAGCAGTACTTC.

The chain couples TRBV27 to TRBJ1-1; tentative D call: TRBD1 (5 bases). The germline V and J ends were trimmed by 2 bases and 3 bases, with 7 bases remaining between them. Per the germline V gene, CDR1 is MNHEY and CDR2 is SMNVEV (reference sequence). CDR3 size: 13 residues. Here the CDR3 DNA reads TGTGCCAGCAGTTTAATGGGGGACACTGAAGCTTTCTTT. Its protein product is CASSLMGDTEAFF.

In nucleotides, the CDR3 is TGTGCCAGTAGTATGACGCGGGCCTCCTACAATGAGCAGTTCTTC. Translated, it gives CASSMTRASYNEQFF. V and J are TRBV19 and TRBJ2-1; D is perhaps TRBD2 (5 bases). Trimming cost V 3 bases and J 0 bases, with 9 bases left between them. CDR1 and CDR2 from the germline V gene are LNHDA and SQIVND (reference sequence). CDR3 length equals 15 residues.

V usage is TRBV19 and J usage is TRBJ2-2; 10 bases match TRBD2. This CDR3 is built from 15 residues. CDR1 and CDR2 from the germline V gene are LNHDA and SQIVND (reference sequence). Unmatched junction bases numbered 3, after V lost 2 bases and J lost 6 bases. The CDR3 region has the DNA TGTGCCAGTAGTATACTAGCGGGAGCGGCCGGGGAGCTGTTTTTT. It codes for CASSILAGAAGELFF.

The V and J genes are TRBV16 and TRBJ2-1, with 10 bases that match TRBD2. With V trimmed by 4 bases and J by 2 bases, 20 bases remained unmatched. The CDR3 has 21 amino acids. The germline V gene encodes CDR1 KGHSY and CDR2 FQNENV. The CDR3 spells CASSLKRGGLAKLPTYNEQFF. In DNA, the CDR3 is TGTGCCAGCAGCCTTAAACGAGGGGGACTAGCGAAATTACCAACCTACAATGAGCAGTTCTTC.

The rearrangement uses TRBV10-3 and TRBJ2-6, with D possibly TRBD2 on 6 matching bases. The germline V gene encodes CDR1 ENHRY and CDR2 SYGVKD. The V end was cut by 10 bases, the J end by 0 bases, with 16 bases between. The CDR3 consists of 16 residues. This CDR3 is CATDVSGPSGANVLTF. The DNA for the CDR3 is TGTGCCACCGACGTTAGCGGTCCCTCTGGGGCCAACGTCCTGACTTTC.

This chain connects TRBV7-2 to TRBJ1-2; no clear D gene. Germline CDR1 reads SGHTA; CDR2 reads FQGNSA. Between the trimmed V and J ends, which lost 1 base and 9 bases, there was a span of 12 bases. This CDR3 is 13 amino acids long. As DNA, the CDR3 is TGTGCCAGCAGCTTAGAGAAAGGCATGCGCTACACCTTC. This translates into CASSLEKGMRYTF. Full variable domain (rest looked up from reference TRBV7-2 and TRBJ1-2): GAGVSQSPSNKVTEKGKDVELRCDPISGHTALYWYRQSLGQGLEFLIYFQGNSAPDKSGLPSDRFSAERTGGSVSTLTIQRTQQEDSAVYLCASSLEKGMRYTFGSGTRLTVV.

This chain joins TRBV9 and TRBJ1-1, with a weak D call TRBD1 (5 bases). The germline gives CDR1 SGDLS, CDR2 YYNGEE. CDR3 length: 17 amino acids. V was trimmed by 0 bases and J by 4 bases, leaving 19 bases between them. CDR3 sequence reads: CASSVGFWGTSGTEAFF. CDR3 DNA sequence: TGTGCCAGCAGCGTAGGTTTTTGGGGGACGTCGGGCACTGAAGCTTTCTTT.

The J gene is TRBJ1-4, the V gene TRBV18; D perhaps matches TRBD1 (5 bases). This CDR3 is 15 amino acids long. The germline CDR1 and CDR2 sequences are KGHSH and LQKENI. The germline V and J ends were trimmed by 1 base and 8 bases, with 14 bases remaining between them. CDR3 sequence reads: CASSPRGRIEEKLFF. The CDR3 bases are TGTGCCAGCTCACCACGGGGCAGAATAGAGGAAAAACTGTTTTTT.

The rearrangement uses TRBV4-1 and TRBJ2-7, with TRBD1 matching over 11 bases. The CDR3 is 16 residues long. The germline V gene has CDR1 MGHRA and CDR2 YSYEKL. The ends lost 0 bases at V and 3 bases at J; junction bases unmatched: 4. In DNA, the CDR3 is TGCGCCAGCAGCCAAGATTCCGGGACAGGGGGCTACGAGCAGTACTTC. It codes for CASSQDSGTGGYEQYF.

The V and J genes are TRBV6-6 and TRBJ2-7; no definite D call. Between the trimmed V and J ends, which lost 6 bases and 4 bases, there was a span of 10 bases. The CDR3 consists of 12 residues. CDR1 is MNHNY and CDR2 is SVGAGI in the germline V gene (reference sequence). CDR3 sequence (DNA): TGTGCCAGCAGCCAGACGGTGTACGAGCAGTACTTC. It codes for CASSQTVYEQYF.

The chain employs TRBV7-9 and TRBJ1-1, with D maybe TRBD1 (5 bases). The CDR3 extends over 15 amino acids. The germline V and J ends were trimmed by 5 bases and 6 bases, with 19 bases remaining between them. Germline V gene data show CDR1 as SEHNR and CDR2 as FQNEAQ (reference sequence). CDR3 nucleotides: TGTGCCAGCAGCGCCGTTGGAGGGGAATCCCCTGAAGCTTTCTTT. This codes for CASSAVGGESPEAFF.

The gene calls are TRBV10-3 and TRBJ2-5; 9 nucleotides align to TRBD1. From germline, CDR1 is ENHRY and CDR2 SYGVKD. The CDR3 is 15 amino acids. V lost 3 bases, J lost 4 bases, and 6 bases stayed unmatched. DNA of the CDR3: TGTGCCATCAGTGATGGACAGGGGAGGGGAGAGACCCAGTACTTC. This encodes CAISDGQGRGETQYF.